This T cell receptor (beta chain) was identified in a study of cytomegalovirus exposure and HLA in healthy donors. The data were produced by immunoSEQ multiplex PCR, yet TCRdb's version contains in-frame clones alone and is incomplete. Of about 360,000 clones detected, approximately 90% appear once; the ten largest clones hold 0.83%. This CDR3 is built from 14 residues. Germline CDR1 and CDR2: MDHEN and SYDVKM. V lost 6 bases, J lost 3 bases, and 7 bases stayed unmatched. A word on this clone: Its cognate antigen is unknown.

Study-level findings and limits: Usually a TCR sequence was rare, but some public TCRs were found in many donors. That first-cohort TCR clusters tended to co-occur in the 100 to 150 validation repertoires was found in a later analysis.

V usage is TRBV28 and J usage is TRBJ1-1; 7 bases agree with TRBD1. Sequencing was done on a sample of PBMCs. This sequence was found in a woman younger than 35 in good health and CMV-seronegative. CDR3: CASRETGPHTEAFF. The CDR3 DNA reads as TGTGCCAGCAGAGAGACAGGGCCCCACACTGAAGCTTTCTTT.